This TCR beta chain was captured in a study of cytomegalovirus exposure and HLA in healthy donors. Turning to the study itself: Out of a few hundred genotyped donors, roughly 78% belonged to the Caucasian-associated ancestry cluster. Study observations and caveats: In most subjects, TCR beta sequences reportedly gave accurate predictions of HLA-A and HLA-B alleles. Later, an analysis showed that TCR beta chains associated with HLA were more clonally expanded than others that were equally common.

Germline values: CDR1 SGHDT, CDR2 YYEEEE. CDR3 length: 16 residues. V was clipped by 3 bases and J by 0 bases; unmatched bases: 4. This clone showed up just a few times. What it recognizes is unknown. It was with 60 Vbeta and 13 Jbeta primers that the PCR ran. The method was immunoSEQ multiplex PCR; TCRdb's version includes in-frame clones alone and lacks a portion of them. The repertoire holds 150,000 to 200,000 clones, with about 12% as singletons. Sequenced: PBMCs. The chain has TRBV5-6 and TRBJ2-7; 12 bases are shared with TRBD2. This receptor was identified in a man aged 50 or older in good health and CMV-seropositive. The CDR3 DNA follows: TGTGCCAGCAGCTATGGACTAGCGGGGAGCTCCTACGAGCAGTACTTC. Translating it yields CASSYGLAGSSYEQYF.